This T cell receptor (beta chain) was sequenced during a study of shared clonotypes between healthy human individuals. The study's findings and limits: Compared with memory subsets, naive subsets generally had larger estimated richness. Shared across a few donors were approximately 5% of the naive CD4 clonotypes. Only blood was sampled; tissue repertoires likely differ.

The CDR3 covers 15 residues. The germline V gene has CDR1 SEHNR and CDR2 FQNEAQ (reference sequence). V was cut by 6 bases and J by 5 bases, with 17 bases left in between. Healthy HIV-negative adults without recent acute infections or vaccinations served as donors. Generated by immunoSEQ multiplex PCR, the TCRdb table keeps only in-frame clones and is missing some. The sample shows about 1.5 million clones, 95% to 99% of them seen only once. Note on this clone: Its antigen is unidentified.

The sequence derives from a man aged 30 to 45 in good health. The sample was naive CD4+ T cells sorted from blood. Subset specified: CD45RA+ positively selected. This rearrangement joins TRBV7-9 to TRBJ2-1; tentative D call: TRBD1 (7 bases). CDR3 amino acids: CASREGQTSNNEQFF. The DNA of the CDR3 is TGTGCCAGCAGGGAGGGACAGACCTCGAACAATGAGCAGTTCTTC. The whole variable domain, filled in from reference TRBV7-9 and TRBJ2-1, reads DTGVSQNPRHKITKRGQNVTFRCDPISEHNRLYWYRQTLGQGPEFLTYFQNEAQLEKSRLLSDRFSAERPKGSFSTLEIQRTEQGDSAMYLCASREGQTSNNEQFFGPGTRLTVL.